This T cell receptor (beta chain) comes out of a study of OX40 agonist ivuxolimab in advanced cancers. On the study more broadly: Checkpoint inhibitors had been given previously to around 38% of patients.

On this clone itself: What it recognizes is unknown.

The data were produced by immunoSEQ multiplex PCR, yet TCRdb's version contains in-frame clones alone and is incomplete. The table has over 10,000 clones, 80% to 90% seen once. Trimming removed 1 base at V and 5 bases at J, with 7 bases between. Germline lookup yields CDR1 LGHNA and CDR2 YSLEER. The CDR3 runs 13 residues. Findings and caveats of the study: What antigens the expanded peripheral T cells recognized was never established.

The chain joins TRBV4-3 to TRBJ2-3; no clear D gene. Source: CD4+ or CD8+ T cells sorted from blood, taken in a trial of the OX40 agonist ivuxolimab. The source is an adult with an advanced solid tumor such as melanoma, head and neck, liver or kidney cancer. This chain's CDR3 is CASSQGGEDTQYF. CDR3 coding DNA: TGCGCCAGCAGCCAAGGAGGTGAAGATACGCAGTATTTT.